This T cell receptor beta chain was found in a study of CD8+ T cells in alopecia areata. Germline loops: CDR1 SQVTM, CDR2 ANQGSEA. The CDR3 has 13 residues. Trimming removed 6 bases at V and 6 bases at J, with 18 bases between. With regard to this clone: Its antigen is not known.

Overall study findings and caveats: Greater clonality was observed in lesional scalp samples, especially alopecia totalis/universalis, versus normal scalp. Scalp data also include sequences from resident alphabeta T cells of normal skin.

Extraction and reverse transcription of RNA yielded cDNA as the sequencing template. Assay: immunoSEQ multiplex PCR; the TCRdb copy retains only in-frame clones and omits some. The sample lists around 150,000 clones, 55% occurring once. This sequence was found in a human donor in good health. The sample comprised CD4+ T cells sorted from blood. This sequence joins TRBV29-1 and TRBJ2-7, with a possible D match to TRBD1 (5 bases). DNA of the CDR3: TGCAGCGTGTTGCAGGGTTTTTGGGGCGAGCAGTACTTC. It yields the protein CSVLQGFWGEQYF.